Listed here are 5 T cell receptor beta chains from one sample, sequenced in a study of cytomegalovirus exposure and HLA in healthy donors. Libraries were prepared by immunoSEQ multiplex PCR; TCRdb keeps only in-frame clonotypes and omits some of them. The sample holds roughly 77,000 clones, roughly 94% seen once. The sample consisted of PBMCs. All receptors derive from a woman younger than 35 in good health and CMV-seronegative.

V is TRBV28 and J is TRBJ1-5, with TRBD1 matching 7 bases. V shed 6 bases and J 5 bases; nucleotides not matched to a gene: 10. CDR1 is MDHEN and CDR2 is SYDVKM in the germline V gene. The CDR3 has 15 residues. The CDR3 coding sequence is TGTGCCAGCAGACCCCGACAGGGACGACATCAGCCCCAGCATTTT. This gives the protein CASRPRQGRHQPQHF.

This rearrangement joins TRBV11-3 to TRBJ2-7, with 7 bases aligning to TRBD1. This CDR3 is built from 13 residues. Germline CDR1 and CDR2: SGHNT and YENEEA. V gave up 3 bases and J gave up 3 bases; unmatched junction bases: 2. CDR3 DNA sequence: TGTGCCAGCAGCTTGGGACAGAACTACGAGCAGTACTTC. Protein sequence: CASSLGQNYEQYF.

The chain joins TRBV4-1 to TRBJ2-7, with D possibly TRBD2 on 6 matching bases. The CDR3 runs 14 residues. The ends were cut back, 1 base at V and 3 bases at J, with 10 bases in the middle. Germline CDR1 MGHRA, CDR2 YSYEKL. The CDR3 sequence: CASSQVTGDYEQYF. DNA for the CDR3: TGCGCCAGCAGCCAAGTAACGGGGGACTACGAGCAGTACTTC.

This chain joins TRBV19 and TRBJ2-1, with D perhaps TRBD1 (6 bases). Trimming pared 0 bases from V and 4 bases from J, leaving 13 bases between. The germline V gene has CDR1 LNHDA and CDR2 SQIVND (reference sequence). The CDR3 sequence is 16 residues long. For the CDR3, the DNA is TGTGCCAGTAGTATAGATCTCGCAGGGGCGTACAATGAGCAGTTCTTC. Its translation is CASSIDLAGAYNEQFF.

The chain carries TRBV28 and TRBJ2-1; tentatively, D is TRBD1 (6 bases). The CDR3 consists of 14 residues. V lost 11 bases and J 6 bases, leaving 20 bases between the germline ends. Germline values: CDR1 MDHEN, CDR2 SYDVKM. DNA for the CDR3: TGTGCCGTACAGGGAAGTCGAAATATCAATGAGCAGTTCTTC. It codes for CAVQGSRNINEQFF. The variable domain in full, completed from reference TRBV28 and TRBJ2-1, reads DVKVTQSSRYLVKRTGEKVFLECVQDMDHENMFWYRQDPGLGLRLIYFSYDVKMKEKGDIPEGYSVSREKKERFSLILESASTNQTSMYLCAVQGSRNINEQFFGPGTRLTVL.